Sequencing of this T cell receptor beta chain was carried out in a study of T-cell memory formation after mild COVID-19. Germline CDR1 is SGHVS and CDR2 is FQNEAQ. V was clipped by 5 bases and J by 8 bases, with 6 bases between them. This CDR3 has 11 residues. Each CDR3 protein gets one entry after TCRdb re-called the 5' RACE reads with MiXCR. The table lists 130,000 to 150,000 distinct CDR3 sequences, roughly 6.2% of them singletons. The clonotype originates from an adult woman who had mild COVID-19 (a few samples of this study predate the infection). Cell type and time point are not known. The rearrangement joins TRBV7-8 to TRBJ2-2, with D hard to call. Sequencing was performed on PBMCs or a T cell subset sorted from them (not recorded which). CDR3 amino acids: CASSETGELFF. CDR3 DNA sequence: TGTGCCAGCAGCGAAACGGGGGAGCTGTTTTTT.